The sample holds a few counts of the clone carrying this T cell receptor beta chain. Its matching antigen is unknown. These data are taken from a study of T cell repertoires in cytomegalovirus infection. Findings and caveats of the study: The cumulative frequency of public TCR beta families distinguished individuals who carried CMV together with the relevant HLA. Dominating the ex vivo response were TCR beta clonotypes that were CMV-specific and HLA-C-restricted.

Using its own MiXCR run on the reads, TCRdb lists one record per CDR3 protein. The profile shows about 700,000 distinct CDR3 sequences, around 31% of them singletons. The germline gives CDR1 SGHTA, CDR2 FQGNSA. The CDR3 covers 17 residues. The V gene end was trimmed by 5 bases and the J gene end by 4 bases; junction bases not matched to a gene: 12. The V call is TRBV7-2, the J call TRBJ2-1; 9 bases are a match to TRBD2. The TCR comes from a human donor in good health (CMV status not recorded). Some clones in this sample may be carry-over from other donors' samples. The sample here was cultured PBMCs, taken from culture after CMV antigen stimulation. The CDR3 DNA is TGTGCCAGCAGCCCGGGCCTTGGGCGGGGGGGGTACAATGAGCAGTTCTTC. It specifies CASSPGLGRGGYNEQFF.